Described below is a single T cell receptor (beta chain) sequence and its context. Its specificity is unknown. This CDR3 contains 14 residues. With V trimmed by 6 bases and J by 3 bases, 7 bases remained unmatched. Germline V gene sequence: CDR1 MNHEY, CDR2 SVGAGI. This record belongs to a study of cytomegalovirus exposure and HLA in healthy donors. Study results and caveats: Most TCRs appeared rarely, but some public TCRs recurred in many donors. A missense DCLRE1C variant was associated with V- and J-gene trimming of TCR beta chains in a later analysis, and an independent cohort replicated the association.

Amplification used 60 Vbeta primers and 13 Jbeta primers. The repertoire was sequenced with immunoSEQ multiplex PCR; TCRdb's copy has only in-frame clones and lacks some. There are over 100,000 clones in the sample; approximately 74% occur only once, and roughly 7% lies in the top ten. The sequence came from a male donor in good health and CMV-seronegative. The material sequenced was PBMCs. The chain is built from TRBV6-5 and TRBJ2-7, with 8 bases fitting TRBD1. CDR3 nucleotides: TGTGCCAGCAGGGGCCGGGACAGGCTCTACGAGCAGTACTTC. It encodes CASRGRDRLYEQYF.